This T cell receptor (beta chain) came from a study of blood T cell repertoires in COVID-19 (TCRdb year 2020). Background on the whole study: Samples covering the acute and convalescent phases of COVID-19 were provided by collaborators in the United States, Italy and Spain. Samples came from the ongoing ImmuneRACE study (first 160 participants) plus 1,254 subjects from 6 global collaborators. The material from the prospective study consisted of cDNA or gDNA derived from T cells, B-cell-depleted T cells, or PBMCs. The repertoires were made available in a free public database intended to serve as a resource for research on the immune response to SARS-CoV-2. A de-identified subject ID, COVID-19 status, age in years and sex were almost always included in the sample metadata. Where available, HLA class I and class II types were taken from metadata supplied by the sample provider and were not determined by assay-based typing. The dataset comprised deeply sampled blood TCRbeta repertoires from subjects exposed to, actively infected with, or recovered from COVID-19.

In Seattle, one collaborating source enrolled patients while the infection was active and tracked those patients longitudinally over the course of disease. The collaborating institutions used their own protocols to collect whole blood in K2EDTA tubes. For TCRbeta analysis, collaborators shipped samples as frozen whole blood, isolated PBMCs, or DNA extracted from either of those sample types. The paper's findings and limits, for the study overall: Clinical and demographic metadata were provided uncurated, with the amount varying by source and participant.

As regards this clone: Its antigen remains undetermined. Base qualities are not provided; no much larger clone lies one nucleotide away.

TCRbeta CDR3 regions were amplified from genomic DNA using the immunoSEQ Assay, a bias-controlled multiplex PCR. Regarding the original processing steps: The number of nucleated cells in each sample was estimated from the amplification of reference gene primers within the assay. To quantify the absolute abundance of each unique TCRbeta CDR3 rearrangement, sequence reads were collapsed and filtered. For each sample, productive Simpson clonality was calculated as the square root of Simpson's diversity index across productive rearrangements. TCRdb's version of the immuneACCESS table is confined to in-frame rearrangements and falls short of the full clone set. An unresolved V gene accounts for under half of the shortfall where checked; the remainder is of unknown origin. The V and J calls and clone size are taken from that table; D and trimming were inferred from the DNA. The sample profile shows 85,000 to 130,000 clones; 70% to 80% of them were found once. The biggest ten clones account for 6.2% of the sample.

V is clipped by 1 base and J by 2 bases, and the sequence between their germline boundaries is 9 bases long. CDR1 and CDR2 are drawn from the germline V gene: SGHVS, FQNEAQ. CDR3 length: 15 amino acids, cysteine to phenylalanine. The only DNA kept is the CDR3, 45 bases in frame from the first base. The chain uses TRBV7-8 and TRBJ1-5; the D gene is perhaps TRBD1, on 5 matching bases. The sample was peripheral blood. The receptor was isolated from an elderly man with COVID-19, enrolled during active disease. The CDR3 region: CASSLVGVGNQPQHF. The DNA is TGTGCCAGCAGCTTAGTAGGGGTGGGCAATCAGCCCCAGCATTTT.